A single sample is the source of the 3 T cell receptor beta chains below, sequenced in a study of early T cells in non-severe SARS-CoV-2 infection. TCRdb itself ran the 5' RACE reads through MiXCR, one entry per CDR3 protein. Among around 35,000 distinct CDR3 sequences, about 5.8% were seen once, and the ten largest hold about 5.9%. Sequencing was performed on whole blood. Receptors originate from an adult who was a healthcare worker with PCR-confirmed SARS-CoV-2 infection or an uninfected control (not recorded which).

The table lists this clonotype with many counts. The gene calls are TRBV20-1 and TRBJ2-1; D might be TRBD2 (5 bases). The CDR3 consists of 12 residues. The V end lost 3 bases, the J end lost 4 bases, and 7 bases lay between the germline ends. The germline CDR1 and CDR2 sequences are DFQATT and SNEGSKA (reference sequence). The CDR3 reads CSASGGYNEQFF. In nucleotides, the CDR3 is TGCAGTGCTAGCGGCGGGTACAATGAGCAGTTCTTC.

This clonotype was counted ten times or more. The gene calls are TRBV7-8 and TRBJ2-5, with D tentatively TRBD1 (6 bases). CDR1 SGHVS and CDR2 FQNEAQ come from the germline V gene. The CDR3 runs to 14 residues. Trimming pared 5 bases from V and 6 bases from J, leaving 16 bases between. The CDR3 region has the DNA TGTGCCAGCAGCCTACTAGGGGGTCGGAAGACCCAGTACTTC. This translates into CASSLLGGRKTQYF.

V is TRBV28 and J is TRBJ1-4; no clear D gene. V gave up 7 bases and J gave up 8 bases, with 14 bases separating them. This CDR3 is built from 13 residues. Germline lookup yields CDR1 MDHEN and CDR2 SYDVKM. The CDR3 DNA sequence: TGTGCCAGCACTGGCGGGCAGATAGAAAAACTGTTTTTT. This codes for CASTGGQIEKLFF.